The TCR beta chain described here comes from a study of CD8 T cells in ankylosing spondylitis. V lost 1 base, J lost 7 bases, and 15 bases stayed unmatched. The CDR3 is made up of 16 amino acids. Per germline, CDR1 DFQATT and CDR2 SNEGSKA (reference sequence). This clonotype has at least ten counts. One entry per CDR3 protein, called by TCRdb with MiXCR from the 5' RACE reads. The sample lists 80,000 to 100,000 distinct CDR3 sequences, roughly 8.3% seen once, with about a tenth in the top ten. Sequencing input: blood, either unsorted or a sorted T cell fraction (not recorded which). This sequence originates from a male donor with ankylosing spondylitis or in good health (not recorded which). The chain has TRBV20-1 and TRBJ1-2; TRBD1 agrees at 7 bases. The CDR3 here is CSARALRGGGDGGYTF. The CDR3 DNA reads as TGCAGTGCTAGAGCCCTCCGTGGAGGGGGCGATGGTGGCTACACCTTC.